A selection of T cell receptor beta chains follows, all from one sample in a study of beta chain features in type 1 diabetes. Assay used: immunoSEQ multiplex PCR; TCRdb lists only in-frame clones, some missing. The table lists 50,000 or so clones, roughly two fifths of them singletons. Sequenced material: Tregs from blood. The source of these receptors is a man aged 25 to 45 with type 1 diabetes. Both conserved end residues are part of each CDR3. A D gene is named only where the DNA matches it firmly. Size is stated for part of the rows, as once, few or many counts, or as a class when the clone is expanded.

clone_size	cdr3_length	v_call	j_call	d_call	cdr3_nt	cdr3_aa
medium-sized	15	TRBV5-1	TRBJ1-1	TRBD1	TGCGCCAGCAGCGTTACTGGACAGGGGGTCGCTGAAGCTTTCTTT	CASSVTGQGVAEAFF
NA	17	TRBV25-1	TRBJ2-2	NA	TGTGCCAGCAGTTTAAGGTCTTCTGCAGGGGCCACCGGGGAGCTGTTTTTT	CASSLRSSAGATGELFF
few	15	TRBV6-5	TRBJ2-7	NA	TGTGCCAGCAGTTACCCAGTAGGAGGGTACTACGAGCAGTACTTC	CASSYPVGGYYEQYF
NA	13	TRBV7-2	TRBJ2-5	NA	TGTGCCAGCAGCTTTACTGCCCTCGAGACCCAGTACTTC	CASSFTALETQYF
few	17	TRBV5-4	TRBJ2-1	TRBD2	TGTGCCAGCAGCCGTTCTAGCGGGAGGGATTTGTACAATGAGCAGTTCTTC	CASSRSSGRDLYNEQFF
NA	12	TRBV29-1	TRBJ2-7	NA	TGCAGCGTTGCGTTGGGCGGGCCCGAGCAGTACTTC	CSVALGGPEQYF
NA	16	TRBV11-2	TRBJ2-7	TRBD1	TGTGCCAGCAGCCGATCTCCGGGACAGGGGTTCTACGAGCAGTACTTC	CASSRSPGQGFYEQYF
NA	17	TRBV28	TRBJ2-5	TRBD1	TGTGCCAGCAGCAATCCCAGGGGGCAATGGACGGGGGAGACCCAGTACTTC	CASSNPRGQWTGETQYF
NA	15	TRBV7-2	TRBJ1-6	NA	TGTGCCAGCAGCTTAGAGGGGAATAATAATTCACCCCTCCACTTT	CASSLEGNNNSPLHF
NA	16	TRBV5-1	TRBJ2-1	TRBD2	TGCGCCAGCAGCGCTACCGGGACTAGCGGGAGCGGTGAGCAGTTCTTC	CASSATGTSGSGEQFF
NA	15	TRBV30	TRBJ2-1	TRBD1	TGTGCCTGGAGTGTACGGACAGGGTACTACAATGAGCAGTTCTTC	CAWSVRTGYYNEQFF
NA	13	TRBV7-8	TRBJ1-5	NA	TGTGCCAGCAGCCAGAGGGTGAATCAGCCCCAGCATTTT	CASSQRVNQPQHF
NA	15	TRBV28	TRBJ2-2	NA	TGTGCCAGCAGTTCAGGCGGGGAGGACACCGGGGAGCTGTTTTTT	CASSSGGEDTGELFF
NA	15	TRBV6-5	TRBJ2-7	TRBD2	TGTGCCAGCAGCCGAGGGACTAGCTGGGGGTACGAGCAGTACTTC	CASSRGTSWGYEQYF
few	15	TRBV6-5	TRBJ2-7	NA	TGTGCCAGCAGTCCCCAGGGACTGCTCACCTACGAGCAGTACTTC	CASSPQGLLTYEQYF
NA	13	TRBV7-9	TRBJ2-3	NA	TGTGCCACCCGGGACTCTAGCACAGATACGCAGTATTTT	CATRDSSTDTQYF
NA	15	TRBV11-1	TRBJ2-1	TRBD2	TGTGCCAGCAGCTGGTCTAGCGGGATCAACAATGAGCAGTTCTTC	CASSWSSGINNEQFF
NA	14	TRBV28	TRBJ2-1	TRBD2	TGTGCCAGCCAGACTAGCGCGACGGGGTACGGGCAGTTCTTC	CASQTSATGYGQFF
few	14	TRBV2	TRBJ2-5	NA	TGTGCCAGCAGTCAGTACAGGGTCGGCGAGACCCAGTACTTC	CASSQYRVGETQYF
NA	15	TRBV4-1	TRBJ2-1	NA	TGCGCCAGCAGCCAAGCCCCCACTAGGTACAATGAGCAGTTCTTC	CASSQAPTRYNEQFF
NA	14	TRBV19	TRBJ2-1	NA	TGTGCCAGTAGTACCGACTACTTTCGTAATGAGCAGTTCTTC	CASSTDYFRNEQFF
NA	14	TRBV2	TRBJ2-3	NA	TGTGCCAGCAGCGGGGAGGCACACACAGATACGCAGTATTTT	CASSGEAHTDTQYF
once	15	TRBV7-2	TRBJ2-2	NA	TGTGCCAGCAGCTTATGGGGGGGGCGTACCGGGGAGCTGTTTTTT	CASSLWGGRTGELFF
few	15	TRBV5-1	TRBJ2-1	NA	TGCGCCAGCAGCTTGGTCCGGGACTCTTACAATGAGCAGTTCTTC	CASSLVRDSYNEQFF
NA	17	TRBV5-1	TRBJ2-7	NA	TGCGCCAGCAGCTTGTCTGAACCAGCGCGAAGCTCCTACGAGCAGTACTTC	CASSLSEPARSSYEQYF
few	12	TRBV19	TRBJ1-1	NA	TGTGCCAGTAGTACACAGTACACTGAAGCTTTCTTT	CASSTQYTEAFF
NA	16	TRBV7-9	TRBJ2-3	TRBD2	TGTGCCAGCAGCCCACGACTAGCGGAGAGCACAGATACGCAGTATTTT	CASSPRLAESTDTQYF
NA	16	TRBV27	TRBJ2-6	NA	TGTGCCAGCAGTAGAGTCTCTAGCTCTGGGGCCAACGTCCTGACTTTC	CASSRVSSSGANVLTF
few	14	TRBV19	TRBJ2-7	NA	TGTGCCAGTAGTATACAAACAGGGTCCTACGAGCAGTACTTC	CASSIQTGSYEQYF
NA	15	TRBV27	TRBJ2-3	TRBD2	TGTGCCAGCAGCCTCGGACTAGCGGGAGCAGATACGCAGTATTTT	CASSLGLAGADTQYF
NA	14	TRBV18	TRBJ2-7	TRBD1	TGTGCCAGCTCACGCGGACAGGGGTCGGACGAGCAGTACTTC	CASSRGQGSDEQYF
once	14	TRBV2	TRBJ1-5	NA	TGTGCCAGCAGTGGCGGGGCCGAAAATCAGCCCCAGCATTTT	CASSGGAENQPQHF
NA	14	TRBV5-1	TRBJ1-1	NA	TGCGCCAGCAGAGGGACCATCGGGGGCACTGAAGCTTTCTTT	CASRGTIGGTEAFF
NA	15	TRBV4-1	TRBJ2-7	TRBD1	TGTGCCAGCAGCCAATACGGGACAGGGGCCTACGAGCAGTACTTC	CASSQYGTGAYEQYF
NA	17	TRBV14	TRBJ1-2	NA	TGTGCCAGCAGCCAAACGAAAGGCGGACATGGGAACTATGGCTACACCTTC	CASSQTKGGHGNYGYTF
NA	17	TRBV19	TRBJ1-5	NA	TGTGCCAGTAGTATCTTTAGCGGGGGGCCTGGCAATCAGCCCCAGCATTTT	CASSIFSGGPGNQPQHF
few	12	TRBV5-1	TRBJ2-7	NA	TGCGCCAGCAGCTCTCAGGGGTACGAGCAGTACTTC	CASSSQGYEQYF
NA	15	TRBV5-1	TRBJ2-5	NA	TGCGCCAGCAGCTTGGACAGGGCGGCGCAAGAGACCCAGTACTTC	CASSLDRAAQETQYF
NA	12	TRBV7-2	TRBJ2-2	NA	TGTGCCAGCAGCTTTCGGACCGGGGAGCTGTTTTTT	CASSFRTGELFF
many	14	TRBV28	TRBJ2-1	NA	TGTGCCAGCAGTTTAGCGGGAAAGAACAATGAGCAGTTCTTC	CASSLAGKNNEQFF
NA	14	TRBV9	TRBJ2-7	NA	TGTGCCAGCAGCGCTGAGAGAGGGTCCGGCGAGCAGTACTTC	CASSAERGSGEQYF
NA	17	TRBV4-2	TRBJ2-7	NA	TGTGCCAGCAGCCAAGAATACCGACCCAAAGCGGGTCACGAGCAGTACTTC	CASSQEYRPKAGHEQYF
NA	15	TRBV7-2	TRBJ2-7	TRBD2	TGTGCCAGCAGCTTCAGCGGGATGAGCTCCTACGAGCAGTACTTC	CASSFSGMSSYEQYF
NA	14	TRBV2	TRBJ1-5	NA	TGTGCCAGCAGTGGGGAGCGGGAAAATCAGCCCCAGCATTTT	CASSGERENQPQHF
NA	15	TRBV7-3	TRBJ2-7	NA	TGTGCCAGCAGCTCTAGCCCAACGACGATCTACGAGCAGTACTTC	CASSSSPTTIYEQYF
few	13	TRBV18	TRBJ2-1	NA	TGTGCCAGCTCACCTAGAGAGTACAATGAGCAGTTCTTC	CASSPREYNEQFF
NA	14	TRBV27	TRBJ1-5	TRBD1	TGTGCCAGCAGTCTGACAGGGATAAGGGCGCCCCAGCATTTT	CASSLTGIRAPQHF
NA	14	TRBV29-1	TRBJ1-1	NA	TGCAGCGTTGAAGATCGGGGGAGGAACACTGAAGCTTTCTTT	CSVEDRGRNTEAFF
few	15	TRBV28	TRBJ2-3	NA	TGTGCCAGCAGTTTCGGTGTTTACGAGGCAGATACGCAGTATTTT	CASSFGVYEADTQYF
few	14	TRBV28	TRBJ2-7	TRBD1	TGTGCCAGCAGCCCAAGGGACAGACCCTACGAGCAGTACTTC	CASSPRDRPYEQYF
few	16	TRBV7-9	TRBJ2-1	NA	TGTGCCAGCAGCGTGAACAGGGGAGGTTCCTACAATGAGCAGTTCTTC	CASSVNRGGSYNEQFF